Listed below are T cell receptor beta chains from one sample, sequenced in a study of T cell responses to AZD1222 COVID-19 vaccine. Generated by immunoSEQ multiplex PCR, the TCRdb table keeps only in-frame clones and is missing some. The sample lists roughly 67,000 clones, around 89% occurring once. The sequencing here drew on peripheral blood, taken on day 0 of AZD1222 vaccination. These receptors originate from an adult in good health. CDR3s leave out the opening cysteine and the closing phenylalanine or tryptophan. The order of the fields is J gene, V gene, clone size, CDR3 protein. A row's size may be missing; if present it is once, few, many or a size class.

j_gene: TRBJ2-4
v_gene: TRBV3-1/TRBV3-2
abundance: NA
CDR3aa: ASSLRTSGRNIQY

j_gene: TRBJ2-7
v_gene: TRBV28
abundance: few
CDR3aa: ASSPNTRAGGRYEQY

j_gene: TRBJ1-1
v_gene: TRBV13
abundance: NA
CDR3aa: ASSFQGGTEAF

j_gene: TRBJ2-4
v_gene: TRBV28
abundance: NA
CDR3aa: ATSWGAQNIQY

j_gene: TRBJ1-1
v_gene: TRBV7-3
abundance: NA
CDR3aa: ASSLTRREGTEAF

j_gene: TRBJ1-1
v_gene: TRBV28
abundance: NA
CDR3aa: ASSRQWVQRYTEAF

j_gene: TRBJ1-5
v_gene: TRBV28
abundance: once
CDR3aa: ASSLGEISNQPQH

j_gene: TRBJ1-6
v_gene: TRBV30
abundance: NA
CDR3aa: AWSVLGQVNSPLH

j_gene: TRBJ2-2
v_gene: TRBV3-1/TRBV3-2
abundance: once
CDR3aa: ASSQDHTGVFPGELF

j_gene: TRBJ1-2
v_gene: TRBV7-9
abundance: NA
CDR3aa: ASSTWGYGYT

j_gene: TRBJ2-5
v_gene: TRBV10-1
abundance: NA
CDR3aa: ASSESVAGGSKETQY

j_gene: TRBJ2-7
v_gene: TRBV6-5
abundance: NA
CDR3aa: ASSQEASSYEQY

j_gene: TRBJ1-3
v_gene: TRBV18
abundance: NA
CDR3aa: ASSPESGPGARNTIY

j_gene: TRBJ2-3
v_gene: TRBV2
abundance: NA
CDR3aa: ASTQTSGGTDTQY

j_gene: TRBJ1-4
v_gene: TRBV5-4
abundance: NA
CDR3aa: ASSSKQGINEKLF

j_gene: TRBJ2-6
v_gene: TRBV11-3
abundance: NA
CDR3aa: ASSRRQGRSSGANVLT

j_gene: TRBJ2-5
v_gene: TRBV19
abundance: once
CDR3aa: ASSIRRETQY

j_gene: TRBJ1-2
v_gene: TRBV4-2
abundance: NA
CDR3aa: ASSQDRSGASSGYT

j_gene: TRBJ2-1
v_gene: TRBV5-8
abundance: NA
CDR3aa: ASRRVTVSYNEQF

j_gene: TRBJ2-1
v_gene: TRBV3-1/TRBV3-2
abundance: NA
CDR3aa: ASSQLAGANEQF

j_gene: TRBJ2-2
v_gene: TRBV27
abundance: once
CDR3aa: ASSFRVTGYPGELF

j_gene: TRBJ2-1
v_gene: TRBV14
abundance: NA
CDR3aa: ASSQVGGIYNEQF

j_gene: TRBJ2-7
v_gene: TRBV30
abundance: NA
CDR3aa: AWSVGGSYEQY

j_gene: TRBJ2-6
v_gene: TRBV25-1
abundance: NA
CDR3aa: ASSELSGANVLT

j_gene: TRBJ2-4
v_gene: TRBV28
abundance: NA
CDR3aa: ASSSRFKNIQY

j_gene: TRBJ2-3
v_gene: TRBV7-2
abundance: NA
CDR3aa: ASIPGGYPSTDTQY

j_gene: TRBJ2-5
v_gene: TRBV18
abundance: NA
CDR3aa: ASSPPNTPETQY

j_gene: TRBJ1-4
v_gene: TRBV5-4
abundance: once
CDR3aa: ASSSGQGLANEKLF

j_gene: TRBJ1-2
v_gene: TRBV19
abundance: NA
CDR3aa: ASSIWSPTRISGYT

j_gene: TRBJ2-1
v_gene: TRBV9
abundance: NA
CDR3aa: ASDRGGIVNEQF

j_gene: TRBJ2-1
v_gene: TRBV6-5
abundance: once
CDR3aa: ASSPTGGRYNEQF

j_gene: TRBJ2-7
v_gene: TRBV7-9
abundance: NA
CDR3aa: ASSLLPGEIYEQY

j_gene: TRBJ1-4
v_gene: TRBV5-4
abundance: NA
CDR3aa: ASSPKQGPGEKLF

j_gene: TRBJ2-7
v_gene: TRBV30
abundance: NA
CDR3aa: AWSFGTSVSYEQY

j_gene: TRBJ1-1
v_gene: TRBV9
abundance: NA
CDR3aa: ASSALRGRQNTEAF

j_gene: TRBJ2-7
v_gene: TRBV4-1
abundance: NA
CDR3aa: ASSQVAGTGGMYEQY

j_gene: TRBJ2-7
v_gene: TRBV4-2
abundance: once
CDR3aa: ASSQVDRTYEQY

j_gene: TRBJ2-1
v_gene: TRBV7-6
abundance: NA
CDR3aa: ASSLAQGAYNEQF

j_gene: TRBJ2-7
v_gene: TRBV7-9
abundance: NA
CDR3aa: ASSNSGTGRLEQY

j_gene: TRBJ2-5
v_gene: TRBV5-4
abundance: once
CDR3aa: ASSLATTTHQETQY

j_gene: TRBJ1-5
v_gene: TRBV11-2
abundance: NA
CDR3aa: ASSLGNGNQPQH

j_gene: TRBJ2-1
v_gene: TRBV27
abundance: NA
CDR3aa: ASSLGTSGVEQF

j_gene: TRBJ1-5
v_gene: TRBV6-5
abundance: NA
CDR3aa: ASSRQGEGQPQH

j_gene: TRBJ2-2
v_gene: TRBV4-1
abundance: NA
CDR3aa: ASSQRQGGELF

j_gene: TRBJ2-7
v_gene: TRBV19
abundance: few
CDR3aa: ASSPTLDREGEQY

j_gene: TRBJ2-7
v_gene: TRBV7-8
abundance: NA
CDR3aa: ASSVESVSYEQY